This TCR beta chain was retrieved from a study of cytomegalovirus exposure and HLA in healthy donors. Study-wide findings and caveats: Earlier analysis looked at TCR beta V segments, and most were productive about 87% or about 30% of the time. The authors assumed roughly uniform sequencing depth across donors for presence/absence analyses. Follow-up analysis later connected one missense variant in DCLRE1C with trimming of TCR beta V- and J-genes. The authors judged a highly shared variant cluster likely a sequencing artifact.

Primers included in the PCR were 60 Vbeta and 13 Jbeta primers. The method was immunoSEQ multiplex PCR; TCRdb's version includes in-frame clones alone and lacks a portion of them. Here the sample spans about 60,000 clones, around three quarters being singletons. Per the germline V gene, CDR1 is LGHNA and CDR2 is YNFKEQ. The V end was cut by 5 bases, the J end by 2 bases, with 12 bases between. This CDR3 is built from 14 residues. The table lists this clone with a few counts. Its antigen is not known. This sequence joins TRBV4-2 and TRBJ2-5; D is perhaps TRBD1 (6 bases). This TCR came from a woman in her fifties or sixties in good health and CMV-seropositive. Specimen: PBMCs. The CDR3, as DNA: TGTGCCAGCAGCGAAGCGACAGGTCAAGAGACCCAGTACTTC. This sequence encodes CASSEATGQETQYF.